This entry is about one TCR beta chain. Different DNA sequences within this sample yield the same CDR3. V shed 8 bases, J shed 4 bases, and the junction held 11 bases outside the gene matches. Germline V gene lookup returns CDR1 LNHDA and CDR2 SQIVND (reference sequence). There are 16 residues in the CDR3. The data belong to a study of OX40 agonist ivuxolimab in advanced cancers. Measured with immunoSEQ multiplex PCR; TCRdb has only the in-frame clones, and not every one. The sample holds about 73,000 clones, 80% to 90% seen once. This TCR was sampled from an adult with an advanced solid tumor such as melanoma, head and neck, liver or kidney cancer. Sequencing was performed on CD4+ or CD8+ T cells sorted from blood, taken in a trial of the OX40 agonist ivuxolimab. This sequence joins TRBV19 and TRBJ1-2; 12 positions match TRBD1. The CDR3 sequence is CASSTSGTGGVYGYTF. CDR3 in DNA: TGTGCCAGTTCCACCTCCGGGACAGGGGGCGTCTATGGCTACACCTTC.